The 30 T cell receptor beta chains below come from one sample, sequenced in a study of shared clonotypes between healthy human individuals. Data came from immunoSEQ multiplex PCR; TCRdb stores just in-frame clones and leaves some out. Of roughly 490,000 clones listed, about three quarters are singletons. What was sequenced was PBMCs. Every receptor here comes from a woman between 35 and 50 years old in good health. Some clones in this sample may be carry-over from other donors' samples.

The chain recombines TRBV14 with TRBJ2-2; unclear D gene. Germline lookup yields CDR1 SGHDN and CDR2 FVKESK. V was cut by 1 base and J by 2 bases, with 5 bases left in between. The CDR3 has 14 amino acids. In DNA, the CDR3 is TGTGCCAGCAGCCAAGGAATAAACACCGGGGAGCTGTTTTTT. This codes for CASSQGINTGELFF.

The rearrangement links TRBV5-4 to TRBJ2-2; possible D gene TRBD1, 6 bases. The germline V gene has CDR1 SGHNT and CDR2 YYREEE (reference sequence). The CDR3 consists of 16 residues. Trimming shortened V by 4 bases and J by 2 bases, and 15 bases separated the two germline ends. The CDR3 here is CASSLDSDLNTGELFF. The CDR3 nucleotides are TGTGCCAGCAGCCTGGACAGCGACCTTAACACCGGGGAGCTGTTTTTT.

In regard to this clone: Distinct nucleotide sequences in the sample also encode this CDR3. The CDR3 bases are TGCAGCGTTGGGTCAGGTCCGTCCTACGAGCAGTACTTC. Its protein product is CSVGSGPSYEQYF. This chain uses TRBV29-1 with TRBJ2-7; no reliable D call. The CDR3 is 13 amino acids. V was cut by 4 bases and J by 1 base, with 11 bases left in between. Per germline, CDR1 SQVTM and CDR2 ANQGSEA.

The chain couples TRBV7-9 to TRBJ2-3, with D unresolved. The CDR3 loop spans 12 amino acids. V was clipped by 5 bases and J by 2 bases, with 5 bases between them. CDR1 and CDR2 (germline): SEHNR, FQNEAQ (reference sequence). The CDR3 DNA reads TGTGCCAGCAGCCGACTCACAGATACGCAGTATTTT. Translation: CASSRLTDTQYF.

CDR3 DNA: TGCGCCAGCAGCTGGACAGGGACGGATGAAAAACTGTTTTTT. Residues: CASSWTGTDEKLFF. V gene TRBV5-1 combines with J gene TRBJ1-4; TRBD1 matches at 8 bases. Unmatched junction bases numbered 4, after V lost 3 bases and J lost 6 bases. CDR1 and CDR2 from the germline V gene are SGHRS and YFSETQ. The length of the CDR3 is 14 residues.

The chain is built from TRBV28 and TRBJ1-5, with D possibly TRBD1 on 6 matching bases. Trimming took off 8 bases at V and 16 bases at J, with 21 bases between the two ends. Germline loops: CDR1 MDHEN, CDR2 SYDVKM. The CDR3 covers 12 residues. The CDR3 protein is CASANRRTATHF. The CDR3 DNA sequence: TGTGCCAGCGCCAACCGGAGGACAGCGACACATTTT.

About this clone itself: This is likely an artifact of a read error, given a far larger clone one base away. In the same sample, other DNA sequences code for this CDR3. This chain uses TRBV5-6 with TRBJ1-1; possibly TRBD1 for D (6 bases). Germline CDR1 and CDR2: SGHDT and YYEEEE. The germline V and J ends were trimmed by 4 bases and 5 bases, with 15 bases remaining between them. The CDR3 runs 14 residues. The CDR3 protein is CASSPRGAWTEAFF. The CDR3 nucleotides are TGTGCCAGCAGCCCTCGGGGGGCTTGGACTGAAGCTTTCTTT.

V gene TRBV9 combines with J gene TRBJ2-1; unclear D gene. V lost 7 bases to trimming and J lost 10 bases, with 18 bases between them. The CDR3 loop spans 13 amino acids. Germline lookup yields CDR1 SGDLS and CDR2 YYNGEE. CDR3 DNA sequence: TGTGCCAGCGGCACGAGCCCCGGTGGGGAGCAGTTCTTC. Amino acids: CASGTSPGGEQFF. The full variable domain, its missing parts supplied by reference TRBV9 and TRBJ2-1, is DSGVTQTPKHLITATGQRVTLRCSPRSGDLSVYWYQQSLDQGLQFLIQYYNGEERAKGNILERFSAQQFPDLHSELNLSSLELGDSALYFCASGTSPGGEQFFGPGTRLTVL.

The chain is built from TRBV19 and TRBJ2-7; 7 nucleotides agree with TRBD1. This CDR3 is 14 amino acids long. V was pared by 4 bases and J by 5 bases, with 8 bases of the junction left unmatched. Looked up from germline, CDR1 is LNHDA and CDR2 is SQIVND (reference sequence). DNA for the CDR3: TGTGCCAGTAGTACCATGACAGGGCCACACGAGCAGTACTTC. Translated, it gives CASSTMTGPHEQYF.

V and J are TRBV19 and TRBJ2-5, with 9 bases fitting TRBD1. This CDR3 has 15 amino acids. CDR1 and CDR2 (germline): LNHDA, SQIVND (reference sequence). After removal of 1 base from V and 4 bases from J, the junction contained 4 bases not matched to a gene. The CDR3 reads CASSIGDRVPETQYF. In DNA, the CDR3 is TGTGCCAGTAGTATAGGGGACAGGGTCCCAGAGACCCAGTACTTC.

This chain uses TRBV11-3 with TRBJ2-1; D might be TRBD1 (5 bases). The V end lost 6 bases, the J end lost 9 bases, and 15 bases lay between the germline ends. The length of the CDR3 is 13 residues. Germline CDR1 is SGHNT and CDR2 is YENEEA. CDR3: CASSLGPNSEQFF. The CDR3 coding sequence is TGTGCCAGCAGTCTGGGGCCCAATAGTGAGCAGTTCTTC.

The rearrangement joins TRBV7-2 to TRBJ2-1; TRBD2 matches at 11 bases. V lost 1 base and J lost 8; bases outside the gene matches: 10. Looked up from germline, CDR1 is SGHTA and CDR2 is FQGNSA. CDR3 size: 17 residues. The CDR3 DNA reads TGTGCCAGCAGCTTAGTCCCTAGCGGGAGGAATTCTGATGAGCAGTTCTTC. This sequence encodes CASSLVPSGRNSDEQFF.

In regard to this clone: At the DNA level, this CDR3 is encoded by other sequences in the same sample as well. The CDR3 coding sequence is TGTGCCAGCAGTTCCGGACAATCCTACGAGCAGTACTTC. Translated: CASSSGQSYEQYF. The gene calls are TRBV28 and TRBJ2-7; TRBD1 is a possible D gene (5 bases). V was cut by 4 bases and J by 1 base, with 8 bases left in between. Germline V gene lookup returns CDR1 MDHEN and CDR2 SYDVKM. The CDR3 consists of 13 residues.

V and J are TRBV9 and TRBJ2-7; D call uncertain. The CDR3 contains 15 residues. V gave up 5 bases and J gave up 0 bases, with 15 bases separating them. Germline V gene lookup returns CDR1 SGDLS and CDR2 YYNGEE. The CDR3 here is CASSIEAVGSYEQYF. The CDR3 nucleotides read TGTGCCAGCAGTATAGAAGCTGTAGGCTCCTACGAGCAGTACTTC.

V is TRBV25-1 and J is TRBJ2-5; 12 nucleotides agree with TRBD1. This CDR3 has 17 amino acids. The germline gives CDR1 MGHDK, CDR2 SYGVNS. V was clipped by 1 base and J by 5 bases; unmatched bases: 8. The CDR3 DNA reads as TGTGCCAGCAGTGAATCTCCGGGACAGGGGGCTCGGGAGACCCAGTACTTC. Amino acid sequence: CASSESPGQGARETQYF.

Regarding this clone: Being one base from a much bigger clone, this may be a read error. The V gene is TRBV25-1, the J gene TRBJ2-2, with D hard to call. V was pared by 1 base and J by 5 bases, with 8 bases between. The CDR3 is 14 amino acids. Germline loops: CDR1 MGHDK, CDR2 SYGVNS. The CDR3 is CASSEWGWTGELFF. The CDR3 bases are TGTGCCAGCAGTGAATGGGGTTGGACCGGGGAGCTGTTTTTT.

Points on this clone: Other nucleotide sequences from this sample produce the same CDR3. The chain recombines TRBV10-3 with TRBJ1-2; D is possibly TRBD1 (5 bases). CDR1 is ENHRY, CDR2 SYGVKD, per germline. This CDR3 spans 13 amino acids. Trimming pared 0 bases from V and 5 bases from J, leaving 7 bases between. CDR3 loop: CAISESGEYGYTF. The CDR3 DNA is TGTGCCATCAGTGAGTCAGGGGAGTATGGCTACACCTTC.

This rearrangement joins TRBV7-3 to TRBJ2-5, with D perhaps being TRBD1 or TRBD2 (5 bases each). The V gene lost 0 bases and the J gene lost 5 bases, with 13 bases spanning the gap. The CDR3 contains 15 residues. In germline, CDR1 is SGHTA, CDR2 FQGTGA. CDR3 loop: CASSLTGSGDETQYF. The CDR3 region has the DNA TGTGCCAGCAGCTTAACGGGTTCCGGGGACGAGACCCAGTACTTC.

This clone was picked up a small number of times. The chain joins TRBV5-6 to TRBJ2-5, with D possibly called TRBD1 or TRBD2 (5 bases each). The DNA end is more similar to TRBJ2-7, so the J call may be wrong. There are 14 residues in the CDR3. Germline loops: CDR1 SGHDT, CDR2 YYEEEE. DNA of the CDR3: TGTGCCAGCAGCGGGGACCCGACTGCCTACGAGCAGTACTTC. Encoded protein: CASSGDPTAYEQYF.

The rearrangement uses TRBV6-1 and TRBJ2-3; D could derive from TRBD1 or TRBD2 (5 bases each). The CDR3 is 16 amino acids. CDR1 and CDR2 from the germline V gene are MNHNS and SASEGT. The ends were cut back, 0 bases at V and 4 bases at J, with 14 bases in the middle. In DNA form, the CDR3 reads TGTGCCAGCAGTGAAGCCGAGGGGAGAGGGTCAGATACGCAGTATTTT. Protein: CASSEAEGRGSDTQYF.

V is TRBV28 and J is TRBJ1-1, with D unresolved. Germline lookup yields CDR1 MDHEN and CDR2 SYDVKM. CDR3 size: 12 residues. Trimming left V 2 bases short and J 10 bases short, with 11 bases between. CDR3 nucleotide sequence: TGTGCCAGCAGTTTAGCGGCGGGCGGAGCTTTCTTT. Residues: CASSLAAGGAFF.

J is TRBJ2-2 and V is TRBV2; a possible D gene is TRBD2 (6 bases). The germline CDR1 and CDR2 sequences are SNHLY and FYNNEI. V was shortened by 7 bases and J by 0 bases, with 9 bases between the two germline ends. CDR3 length: 14 amino acids. Here the CDR3 reads CASIGGSNTGELFF. In nucleotides, the CDR3 is TGTGCCAGCATTGGGGGGTCGAACACCGGGGAGCTGTTTTTT.

The CDR3 loop is CASSPPGGSGANVLTF. DNA of the CDR3: TGTGCCAGCTCACCACCTGGTGGCTCTGGGGCCAACGTCCTGACTTTC. The rearrangement links TRBV18 to TRBJ2-6; D unclear. The V gene lost 0 bases and the J gene lost 0 bases, with 6 bases spanning the gap. CDR1 KGHSH and CDR2 LQKENI come from the germline V gene. This CDR3 has 16 amino acids.

The rearrangement joins TRBV29-1 to TRBJ2-5; no clear D gene. Germline V CDR1 and CDR2: SQVTM, ANQGSEA. The CDR3 runs to 13 residues. With 0 bases removed from V and 5 bases from J, the gap between germline ends came to 10 bases. DNA of the CDR3: TGCAGCGTTGAAGAGCATGCGAGGGAGACCCAGTACTTC. This sequence encodes CSVEEHARETQYF.

Of note for this clone: A much larger clone is a single base away; this may be a read error. Other DNA sequences in this specimen translate into the identical CDR3. The chain combines TRBV6-1 with TRBJ1-1; TRBD1 is a possible D gene (5 bases). With 2 bases removed from V and 10 bases from J, the gap between germline ends came to 17 bases. CDR3 length equals 14 residues. The germline gives CDR1 MNHNS, CDR2 SASEGT. The CDR3 region is CASSERGSTLGAFF. The CDR3 DNA reads TGTGCCAGCAGTGAAAGGGGCTCGACCTTGGGAGCTTTCTTT.

The chain links TRBV19 to TRBJ2-5; 10 bases align to TRBD2. CDR3 length: 15 residues. CDR1 is LNHDA, CDR2 SQIVND, per germline (reference sequence). J was trimmed by 6 bases and V by 1 base; bases with no gene match: 5. The CDR3 nucleotides read TGTGCCAGTAGTATAGTATTAGCGGGGGGAAAGACCCAGTACTTC. Translation: CASSIVLAGGKTQYF.

Notes on this clone: Other DNA sequences in the sample encode the same CDR3. This chain connects TRBV5-1 to TRBJ2-3; D tentatively reads TRBD1 or TRBD2 (5 bases each). Trimming pared 0 bases from V and 3 bases from J, leaving 11 bases between. CDR3 length: 15 amino acids. From germline, CDR1 is SGHRS and CDR2 YFSETQ. CDR3 in amino acids: CASSLDGGSTDTQYF. The CDR3 coding sequence is TGCGCCAGCAGCTTGGATGGGGGAAGTACAGATACGCAGTATTTT. Full variable domain (remainder filled in from reference TRBV5-1 and TRBJ2-3): KAGVTQTPRYLIKTRGQQVTLSCSPISGHRSVSWYQQTPGQGLQFLFEYFSETQRNKGNFPGRFSGRQFSNSRSEMNVSTLELGDSALYLCASSLDGGSTDTQYFGPGTRLTVL.

This clone appeared a single time. This chain uses TRBV11-2 with TRBJ2-3; possibly TRBD1 or TRBD2 for D (5 bases each). The V gene lost 0 bases and the J gene lost 0 bases, with 13 bases spanning the gap. From germline, CDR1 is SGHAT and CDR2 FQNNGV. The CDR3 sequence is 17 residues long. The CDR3 DNA sequence: TGTGCCAGCAGCTTAGATCCGGGGCTTGGTAGCACAGATACGCAGTATTTT. It specifies CASSLDPGLGSTDTQYF.

As DNA, the CDR3 is TGTGCCAGCAGTGCGGGGAGTAACACCGGGGAGCTGTTTTTT. Its protein product is CASSAGSNTGELFF. The chain is built from TRBV2 and TRBJ2-2, with a tentative D call TRBD2 (5 bases). V lost 4 bases and J 2 bases, leaving 8 bases between the germline ends. Germline loops: CDR1 SNHLY, CDR2 FYNNEI. The CDR3 runs to 14 residues.

Points on this clone: Other DNA sequences in this sample translate to the same CDR3. The chain joins TRBV29-1 to TRBJ2-7; 7 nucleotides agree with TRBD1. CDR3 length equals 13 residues. Germline CDR1 is SQVTM and CDR2 is ANQGSEA. V dropped 6 bases and J dropped 2; count of bases not matched to a gene: 7. The CDR3 sequence: CSVEGQGAYEQYF. CDR3 DNA sequence: TGCAGCGTAGAGGGGCAGGGGGCCTACGAGCAGTACTTC.